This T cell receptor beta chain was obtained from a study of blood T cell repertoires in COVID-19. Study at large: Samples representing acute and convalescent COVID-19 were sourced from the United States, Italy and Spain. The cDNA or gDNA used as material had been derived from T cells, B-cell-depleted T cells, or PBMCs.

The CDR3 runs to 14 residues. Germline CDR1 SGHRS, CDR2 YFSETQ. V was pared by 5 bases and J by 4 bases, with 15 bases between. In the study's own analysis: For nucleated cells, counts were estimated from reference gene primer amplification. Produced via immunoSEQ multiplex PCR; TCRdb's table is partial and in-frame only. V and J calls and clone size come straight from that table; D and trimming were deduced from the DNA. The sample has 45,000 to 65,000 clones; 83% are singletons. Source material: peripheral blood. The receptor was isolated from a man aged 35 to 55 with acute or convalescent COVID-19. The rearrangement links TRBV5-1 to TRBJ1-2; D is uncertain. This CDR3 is CASRQTVDIYGYTF. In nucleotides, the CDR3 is TGCGCCAGCAGACAGACCGTGGATATCTATGGCTACACCTTC.